These 3 T cell receptor beta chains were all obtained from the same sample, sequenced in a study of tumor-infiltrating lymphocytes in primary liver carcinoma. Starting material of 500 to 600 ng total RNA yielded TCR beta cDNA via a constant-region primer. What produced the TCR beta libraries was three nested multiplex PCR rounds using slightly modified ARM-PCR. For approximately 11 cycles apiece, the opening two PCR rounds ran with TRBV1-TRBV30 forward primers and a C-beta reverse primer. TCRdb redid the calling of the multiplex PCR reads with MiXCR, one entry per CDR3 protein. This sample carries about 30,000 distinct CDR3 sequences, 70% to 80% of them seen once, and the ten largest clones take more than 30%. Bulk tissue was left unsorted, and RNA and DNA were co-extracted from 20-30 mg of it. The specimen was liver tumor tissue from sampling region 3. Subset of the sample: tumor region T3, left-lateral pole. These receptors all stem from a woman aged 25 to 39 with primary liver carcinoma and hepatitis B virus infection.

Details on this clonotype: It may be a read error: a sequence one base away is much more abundant. The CDR3 loop reads CASGRRRYNEKPFF. The CDR3 DNA reads as TGTGCCAGCGGCCGAAGACGGTATAATGAAAAACCGTTTTTT. The chain uses TRBV14 and TRBJ1-4, with D unresolved. Germline assignment: CDR1 SGHDN and CDR2 FVKESK. The CDR3 length is 14 residues.

This clonotype was counted only a few times. The chain has TRBV5-1 and TRBJ2-3; 12 bases line up with TRBD2. The V segment lost 4 bases and the J segment 3 bases; nucleotides outside the gene matches: 9. This CDR3 region has 17 residues. From germline, CDR1 is SGHRS and CDR2 YFSETQ. CDR3 protein: CASSLLGLAGSTDTQYF. As DNA, the CDR3 is TGCGCCAGCAGCCTCCTCGGACTAGCGGGATCAACAGATACGCAGTATTTT.

In regard to this clonotype: Germline and junction disagree at one end, which may indicate a read error. The chain couples TRBV7-9 to TRBJ2-7; D is possibly TRBD1 (6 bases). Germline CDR1 and CDR2: SEHNR and FQNEAQ (reference sequence). The CDR3 loop spans 15 amino acids. This chain's CDR3 is CASSLSGTHAYEQNF. The CDR3 region has the DNA TGTGCCAGCAGCCTCTCCGGGACACATGCCTACGAGCAGAACTTC. Complete variable domain (other parts from reference TRBV7-9 and TRBJ2-7): DTGVSQNPRHKITKRGQNVTFRCDPISEHNRLYWYRQTLGQGPEFLTYFQNEAQLEKSRLLSDRFSAERPKGSFSTLEIQRTEQGDSAMYLCASSLSGTHAYEQNFGPGTRLTVT.